This T cell receptor (beta chain) stems from a study of shared clonotypes between healthy human individuals. Study-wide results and limits: Among non-shared clonotypes, generation probabilities were lower than among those shared by all four donors.

Repertoires were generated with immunoSEQ multiplex PCR, while TCRdb's copy carries only in-frame clones and drops some. Of about 1.5 million clones listed, 95% to 97% are singletons. Germline assignment: CDR1 SGHAT and CDR2 FQNNGV. The CDR3 is 13 residues long, counting both termini. Notes on this clone: The antigen is not known. The conserved closing phenylalanine or tryptophan is absent in this CDR3, likely reflecting a read error. Because the CDR3's place on the DNA is in doubt, the DNA is left out and the CDR3 is given as listed by TCRdb.

Specimen: naive CD4+ T cells sorted from blood. Subset meaning: CD45RA+ positively selected. V gene TRBV11-2 combines with J gene TRBJ1-1. The TCR comes from a young man in good health. CDR3: CASSSGEGIRTPI.